This TCR beta chain is from a study of cytomegalovirus exposure and HLA in healthy donors. General study results and limits: Later analysis demonstrated an association between a missense DCLRE1C variant and TCR beta V- and J-gene trimming.

Use of 60 Vbeta and 13 Jbeta primers characterized the PCR. Profiling relied on immunoSEQ multiplex PCR, and the TCRdb table lists in-frame clones only, not all of them. The top ten clones hold about 5% of a sample with roughly 150,000 clones, roughly two thirds of them seen once. CDR1 is SGDLS, CDR2 YYNGEE, per germline. V dropped 0 bases and J dropped 3 bases, with 10 bases sitting between them. This CDR3 has 14 amino acids. Points on this clone: Its antigen remains unknown.

The specimen sequenced was PBMCs. The gene calls are TRBV9 and TRBJ2-7; D is undetermined. This receptor was taken from a woman between 18 and 29 years old in good health and CMV-seropositive. The CDR3 nucleotides are TGTGCCAGCAGCGTAGATTCCAGAAACTACGAGCAGTACTTC. Translating it yields CASSVDSRNYEQYF.